This entry concerns a single T cell receptor beta chain. Its antigen target is currently unknown. The input lacks base qualities; no much larger clone sits a single base away. RNA was extracted using the RNeasy kit, and about 0.45 to 1 ug of the RNA was reverse transcribed with random hexamers. The immunoSEQ multiplex PCR assay, which covers 54 Vbeta and 13 Jbeta segments, was used to amplify TCR beta CDR3 regions. PCR amplification bias was corrected using a synthetic template baseline for primer optimization and computational correction. The study's own analysis went as follows. Reads were annotated to V, D and J genes per IMGT and analyzed with immunoSEQ Analyzer, keeping only productive sequences. To calculate clonality, Shannon entropy was normalized by log2 of the number of productive unique sequences and then subtracted from one. For each patient and control, public and private clones were evaluated among the 100 most prevalent clones. Clones were defined as Susac-specific if absent from the healthy and MS cohorts, from 1052 published viral clones and from other ImmuneACCESS disease sequences. TCRdb passed the public sequencing reads through fastp at Q25 and MiXCR, retaining productive beta sequences. When rows share a CDR3 protein, they turn into one entry using the most common DNA and genes. TCRdb, not the authors, supplied the V and J calls. In this sample the table shows about 240,000 distinct CDR3 sequences, almost 97% of which occur a single time. The ten largest account for 0.095% to 0.12% of the sample.

Peripheral blood CD8+ and CD4+ T cells from healthy donors, Susac syndrome patients and multiple sclerosis patients were profiled using high-throughput TCR beta sequencing. The Susac syndrome patients fulfilled recently defined diagnostic criteria for either definite or probable disease. Bulk CD8+ and CD4+ T cells were purified magnetically by negative isolation, whereas CD8+ TEMRA cells were enriched by FACS. Blood was drawn into EDTA tubes, processed within 24 hours, and PBMCs were isolated by density gradient centrifugation. PBMCs intended for TCR sequencing were frozen in liquid nitrogen and were later thawed in a 37 degrees C water bath. Purity of sorted or isolated CD4+, CD8+ and CD8+ TEMRA cells was at least 90%. The data were taken from a study of CD8 T cells in Susac syndrome (dated by TCRdb to the late 2010s). Notes on the research overall: Of the Susac syndrome patients who were sequenced, six had clinically active disease and roughly 8 were in clinical remission. Susac syndrome patients were therapy-naive, on corticosteroids (some also receiving IVIg), or on IVIg alone at blood withdrawal. Whether CD8+ T cell activation and differentiation in Susac syndrome was antigen driven was tested using repertoire sequencing.

As encoded in the germline V gene, CDR1 is LGHNT while CDR2 is FRNRAP. CDR3 length: 13 amino acids, cysteine to phenylalanine. Only the CDR3 portion is preserved as DNA: 39 bases, with reading frame beginning at the first base. V gives up 2 bases and J gives up 1 base, and the segment between their germline ends measures 3 bases. The study at large found these results: The number of individuals in the TCR sequencing and HLA analysis was acknowledged as relatively small. No clonal expansion was detected in the CD4+ T cell repertoire of Susac syndrome patients.

The clonotype was recovered from a human donor with Susac syndrome. Specimen: CD4+ T cells from PBMCs. Recombination connected TRBV12-5 to TRBJ2-1, with no confidently assigned D gene. For the CDR3, the sequence is CASGLRSYNEQFF. In nucleotide form, the sequence is TGTGCTAGTGGTTTGCGGTCCTACAATGAGCAGTTCTTC.